This TCR beta chain was documented in a study of CD8 T cells in Susac syndrome. CD8+ and CD4+ T cells taken from blood had their TCR beta sequenced. In the multiple sclerosis control group, patients were treatment-naive and had stable or active relapsing-remitting disease. An amount of RNA that ranged from about 0.45 to 1 ug was reverse transcribed with random hexamers. Amplification of TCR beta CDR3 was carried out by immunoSEQ multiplex PCR, which covered 54 Vbeta and 13 Jbeta segments. In TCRdb, the immunoSEQ multiplex PCR reads were re-called with MiXCR into one record per CDR3 protein. The sample yields some 300,000 distinct CDR3 sequences, 70% to 90% seen once. For this clonotype: Its antigen is currently unknown.

Overall study results and limits: It was acknowledged by the study that relatively few individuals were included in its TCR sequencing and HLA analysis.

CDR1 and CDR2 from the germline V gene are MDHEN and SYDVKM. Trimming pared 5 bases from V and 13 bases from J, leaving 8 bases between. This CDR3 region has 9 residues. The V call is TRBV28, the J call TRBJ2-5; D is ambiguous. The sequence came from a human donor with multiple sclerosis. Sequencing used CD8+ T cells from PBMCs. The CDR3 nucleotides read TGTGCCAGCAGTCGCCCCCGGTACTTC. Translating it yields CASSRPRYF.